Presented here are 12 T cell receptor beta chains from one specimen sequenced in a study of blood T cell repertoires in COVID-19. The assay was immunoSEQ multiplex PCR, and TCRdb's table has in-frame clones only and misses some. This sample yields about 160,000 clones, of which 80% are seen a single time; about 3.4% belongs to the top ten. Sequenced input: PBMCs or T cells enriched from blood (not recorded which). These TCRs come from a woman between 55 and 75 years old who had recovered from COVID-19.

The genes are TRBV19 and TRBJ1-6; 10 bases are a match to TRBD1. There are 14 residues in the CDR3. Germline V gene sequence: CDR1 LNHDA, CDR2 SQIVND (reference sequence). J gave up 8 bases and V 3 bases, and 1 base lay outside the gene matches. CDR3 region: CASSIGTGDSPLHF. The CDR3 nucleotides are TGTGCCAGTAGTATCGGGACAGGGGATTCACCCCTCCACTTT.

The gene calls are TRBV6-1 and TRBJ1-1; 9 bases map to TRBD1. After removal of 2 bases from V and 5 bases from J, the junction contained 6 bases not matched to a gene. CDR1 MNHNS and CDR2 SASEGT come from the germline V gene. This CDR3 is 15 amino acids long. As DNA, the CDR3 is TGTGCCAGCAGTGAACCCGGGACAGGGACTACTGAAGCTTTCTTT. It is translated as CASSEPGTGTTEAFF.

This sequence joins TRBV5-1 and TRBJ2-3; D gene unclear. V lost 0 bases and J 5 bases, leaving 7 bases between the germline ends. Per the germline V gene, CDR1 is SGHRS and CDR2 is YFSETQ. CDR3 length: 13 residues. The CDR3 here is CASSLGPGDTQYF. The CDR3 region has the DNA TGCGCCAGCAGCTTGGGGCCGGGAGATACGCAGTATTTT.

This clone has just a few counts. The chain combines TRBV5-1 with TRBJ2-7; maybe TRBD1 (7 bases). CDR1 and CDR2 (germline): SGHRS, YFSETQ. This CDR3 comprises 14 residues. The V end lost 0 bases, the J end lost 6 bases, and 13 bases lay between the germline ends. The CDR3 bases are TGCGCCAGCAGCTTGGTGGCAGGGGGAGGCGAGCAGTACTTC. It encodes CASSLVAGGGEQYF. The full variable domain, its missing parts supplied by reference TRBV5-1 and TRBJ2-7, is KAGVTQTPRYLIKTRGQQVTLSCSPISGHRSVSWYQQTPGQGLQFLFEYFSETQRNKGNFPGRFSGRQFSNSRSEMNVSTLELGDSALYLCASSLVAGGGEQYFGPGTRLTVT.

Only a few counts were recorded for this clone. The chain carries TRBV9 and TRBJ1-1; D remains unclear. The CDR3 is 16 residues long. Trimming shortened V by 3 bases and J by 1 base, and 16 bases separated the two germline ends. CDR1 SGDLS and CDR2 YYNGEE come from the germline V gene. The CDR3 reads CASSGNKNPTNTEAFF. The CDR3 nucleotides read TGTGCCAGCAGCGGTAACAAAAACCCCACGAACACTGAAGCTTTCTTT.

This clone has just one count. The V and J genes are TRBV30 and TRBJ2-7, with TRBD1 identical over 9 bases. V gave up 6 bases and J gave up 1 base; unmatched junction bases: 4. CDR1 and CDR2 (germline): GTSNPN, SVGIG (reference sequence). This CDR3 is built from 13 residues. Here the CDR3 reads CACAGTGSYEQYF. The DNA of the CDR3 is TGTGCCTGCGCCGGGACAGGGTCCTACGAGCAGTACTTC.

This chain uses TRBV6-5 with TRBJ1-2; D unresolved. CDR3 length: 16 residues. CDR1 MNHEY and CDR2 SVGAGI come from the germline V gene. V was trimmed by 2 bases and J by 7 bases, leaving 20 bases between them. CDR3: CASSYDQAPAHAGYTF. The CDR3 bases are TGTGCCAGCAGTTACGACCAGGCTCCAGCACACGCTGGCTACACCTTC.

The chain combines TRBV5-1 with TRBJ1-5; no clear D. CDR1 is SGHRS and CDR2 is YFSETQ in the germline V gene. The CDR3 spans 15 residues. The V end lost 4 bases, the J end lost 0 bases, and 11 bases lay between the germline ends. The CDR3 sequence is CASSPTGNSNQPQHF. The CDR3 nucleotides are TGCGCCAGCAGCCCGACGGGTAATAGCAATCAGCCCCAGCATTTT.

This chain uses TRBV18 with TRBJ1-1; 9 bases match TRBD1. This CDR3 region has 11 residues. The germline gives CDR1 KGHSH, CDR2 LQKENI. The trim removed 4 bases at V and 11 bases at J, leaving 2 bases unmatched. In nucleotides, the CDR3 is TGTGCCAGCTCACGGGACAGGGATGCTTTCTTT. This translates into CASSRDRDAFF.

The gene calls are TRBV7-8 and TRBJ1-5; D not resolved. This CDR3 has 14 residues. Germline loops: CDR1 SGHVS, CDR2 FQNEAQ. Trimming stripped 3 bases from V and 1 base from J, with 7 bases between. CDR3 in DNA: TGTGCCAGCAGCTTTGAGGGAAGCAATCAGCCCCAGCATTTT. Translating gives CASSFEGSNQPQHF.

This clone occurred a few times. As DNA, the CDR3 is TGTGCCAGCAGTCCGGACAGGGGATATGGTTCACCCCTCCACTTT. Its protein product is CASSPDRGYGSPLHF. This chain links TRBV2 with TRBJ1-6; 9 bases are shared with TRBD1. CDR1 and CDR2 (germline): SNHLY, FYNNEI. The CDR3 runs 15 residues. Trimming took 5 bases from V and 9 from J; bases not matched to a gene: 8.

The J gene is TRBJ2-7, the V gene TRBV11-3; tentative D call: TRBD1 (6 bases). The CDR3 consists of 13 residues. Trimming pared 2 bases from V and 2 bases from J, leaving 7 bases between. Germline V gives CDR1 SGHNT, CDR2 YENEEA. CDR3 DNA: TGTGCCAGCAGCTTAACAGGGACCTACGAGCAGTACTTC. This gives the protein CASSLTGTYEQYF.